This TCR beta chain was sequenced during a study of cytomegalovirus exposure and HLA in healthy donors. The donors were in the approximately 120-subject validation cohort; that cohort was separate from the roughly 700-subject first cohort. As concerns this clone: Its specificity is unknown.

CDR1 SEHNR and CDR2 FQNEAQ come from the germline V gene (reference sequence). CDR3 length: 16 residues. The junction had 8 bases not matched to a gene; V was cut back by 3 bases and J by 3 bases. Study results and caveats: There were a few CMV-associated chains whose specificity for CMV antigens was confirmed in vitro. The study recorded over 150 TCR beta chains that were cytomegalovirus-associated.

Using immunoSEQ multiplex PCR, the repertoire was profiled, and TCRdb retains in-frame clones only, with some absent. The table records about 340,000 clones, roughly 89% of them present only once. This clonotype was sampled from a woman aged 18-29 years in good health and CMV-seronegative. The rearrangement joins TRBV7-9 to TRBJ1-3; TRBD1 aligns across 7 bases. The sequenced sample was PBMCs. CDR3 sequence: CASSFPIGQVGNTIYF. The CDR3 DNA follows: TGTGCCAGCAGCTTCCCCATAGGACAGGTTGGAAACACCATATATTTT. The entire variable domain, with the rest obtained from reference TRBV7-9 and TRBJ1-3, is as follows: DTGVSQNPRHKITKRGQNVTFRCDPISEHNRLYWYRQTLGQGPEFLTYFQNEAQLEKSRLLSDRFSAERPKGSFSTLEIQRTEQGDSAMYLCASSFPIGQVGNTIYFGEGSWLTVV.